A single sample is the source of the 22 T cell receptor beta chains below, sequenced in a study of cytomegalovirus exposure and HLA in healthy donors. PCR involved 60 Vbeta and 13 Jbeta primers. Only in-frame clones appear in the TCRdb table, and some are missing; sequencing was by immunoSEQ multiplex PCR. Of around 150,000 clones listed, 70% to 80% were seen once; the top ten hold 6.5% to 7%. Sequencing used PBMCs. These receptors all stem from a man aged 40-49 years in good health and CMV-seropositive.

The chain employs TRBV6-1 and TRBJ2-7; 9 bases map to TRBD1. CDR1 and CDR2 (germline): MNHNS, SASEGT. This CDR3 has 15 residues. The J segment lost 3 bases and the V segment lost 6 bases, leaving 9 bases of the junction unmatched. The CDR3 region has the DNA TGTGCCAGCAGCGACACCGGGACAGGGATCTACGAGCAGTACTTC. Its translation: CASSDTGTGIYEQYF.

The V call is TRBV5-1, the J call TRBJ2-1; a possible D gene is TRBD2 (5 bases). This CDR3 is 14 amino acids long. The germline CDR1 and CDR2 sequences are SGHRS and YFSETQ. V was shortened by 2 bases and J by 0 bases, with 6 bases between the two germline ends. CDR3 sequence: CASSFSASYNEQFF. The CDR3 DNA reads as TGCGCCAGCAGCTTTAGCGCCTCCTACAATGAGCAGTTCTTC.

The chain couples TRBV9 to TRBJ2-2, with unresolved D. This CDR3 region has 16 residues. Per the germline V gene, CDR1 is SGDLS and CDR2 is YYNGEE. Trimming removed 4 bases from V and 2 bases from J, with 15 bases in between. CDR3 protein: CASSPLGRHNTGELFF. Here the CDR3 DNA reads TGTGCCAGCAGCCCGCTCGGTAGACATAACACCGGGGAGCTGTTTTTT.

About this clone itself: Mismatch with germline at one junction end may stem from a read error. The V and J genes are TRBV7-9 and TRBJ2-7, with D possibly TRBD1 on 6 matching bases. The CDR3 has 11 residues. Germline V gene data show CDR1 as SEHNR and CDR2 as FQNEAQ (reference sequence). Written as DNA, the CDR3 is TGTTCCAGCAGCATAGGACAGATGCAGTACTTC. Protein sequence: CSSSIGQMQYF.

This sequence joins TRBV27 and TRBJ2-5; possibly TRBD1 for D (5 bases). With the DNA end fitting TRBJ2-7 better, the J assignment may be wrong. The CDR3 is 15 amino acids. Germline CDR1 reads MNHEY; CDR2 reads SMNVEV (reference sequence). The CDR3 DNA follows: TGTGCCAGCAGTTTAACGGGCCAGGGCTCCCCCGAGCAGTACTTC. As protein: CASSLTGQGSPEQYF.

V is TRBV28 and J is TRBJ1-2; no clear D gene. This CDR3 region has 12 residues. V lost 1 base, J lost 5 bases, and 5 bases lay in between. The germline gives CDR1 MDHEN, CDR2 SYDVKM. CDR3 sequence reads: CASSLFNYGYTF. For the CDR3, the DNA is TGTGCCAGCAGTTTATTTAATTATGGCTACACCTTC.

In regard to this clone: One junction end does not reproduce the germline sequence, and a read error may be involved. The chain joins TRBV7-9 to TRBJ1-1; the match to TRBD1 covers 9 bases. The CDR3 is made up of 12 amino acids. Germline V lookup: CDR1 SEHNR, CDR2 FQNEAQ (reference sequence). Written as DNA, the CDR3 is TGTTCCAGCAGCTCTTCGGACAGGGGAGCTTTCTTT. It specifies CSSSSSDRGAFF.

Only a few counts were recorded for this clone. The V call is TRBV27, the J call TRBJ2-1; maybe TRBD2 (5 bases). V lost 6 bases to trimming and J lost 0 bases, with 12 bases between them. The CDR3 consists of 15 residues. CDR1 is MNHEY and CDR2 is SMNVEV in the germline V gene (reference sequence). The CDR3 protein is CASSQDYSSYNEQFF. The CDR3 DNA reads as TGTGCCAGCAGCCAAGACTATAGCTCCTACAATGAGCAGTTCTTC.

The chain is built from TRBV27 and TRBJ1-4, with 8 nucleotides matching TRBD1. The CDR3 sequence is 14 residues long. With V trimmed by 5 bases and J by 10 bases, 9 bases remained unmatched. Germline V gene lookup returns CDR1 MNHEY and CDR2 SMNVEV (reference sequence). CDR3 DNA sequence: TGTGCCAGCAGTCCGGTACAGGGGGGGGGAAAACTGTTTTTT. As protein: CASSPVQGGGKLFF.

The rearrangement uses TRBV2 and TRBJ2-3; 7 nucleotides align to TRBD1. The CDR3 runs to 14 residues. V dropped 6 bases and J dropped 1; count of bases not matched to a gene: 4. CDR1 SNHLY and CDR2 FYNNEI come from the germline V gene. The CDR3 spells CASRFTGGTDTQYF. The CDR3 DNA follows: TGTGCCAGCAGGTTTACAGGGGGCACAGATACGCAGTATTTT.

A word on this clone: One end of the junction fails to match germline, which may point to a read error. The J gene is TRBJ1-1, the V gene TRBV7-9; 8 nucleotides match TRBD1. The CDR3 runs to 12 residues. Germline loops: CDR1 SEHNR, CDR2 FQNEAQ (reference sequence). CDR3 sequence (DNA): TGTTCCAGCAGCTTCGGACAGGGCCCAGCTTTCTTT. It codes for CSSSFGQGPAFF.

The CDR3 sequence is CASSLYRATNEKLFF. The CDR3 DNA follows: TGTGCCAGCAGCTTATATAGAGCAACTAATGAAAAACTGTTTTTT. The chain joins TRBV13 to TRBJ1-4; D remains unclear. The germline V gene encodes CDR1 PRHDT and CDR2 FYEKMQ (reference sequence). The CDR3 is made up of 15 amino acids. Trimming stripped 2 bases from V and 0 bases from J, with 7 bases between. The whole variable domain, filled in from reference TRBV13 and TRBJ1-4, reads AAGVIQSPRHLIKEKRETATLKCYPIPRHDTVYWYQQGPGQDPQFLISFYEKMQSDKGSIPDRFSAQQFSDYHSELNMSSLELGDSALYFCASSLYRATNEKLFFGSGTQLSVL.

This clone came up a few times. This rearrangement joins TRBV7-3 to TRBJ2-7, with D possibly being TRBD2 (6 bases). Germline V CDR1 and CDR2: SGHTA, FQGTGA. The V end was cut by 5 bases, the J end by 0 bases, with 17 bases between. The CDR3 loop spans 16 amino acids. In DNA form, the CDR3 reads TGTGCCAGCAGCCCCCGGGGAGGATCCCGCTCCTACGAGCAGTACTTC. Translating gives CASSPRGGSRSYEQYF.

V is TRBV6-6 and J is TRBJ2-1; possibly TRBD1 for D (5 bases). The V end lost 0 bases, the J end lost 8 bases, and 8 bases lay between the germline ends. CDR3 length: 13 residues. From germline, CDR1 is MNHNY and CDR2 SVGAGI (reference sequence). The CDR3 loop is CASSYSSTDEQFF. CDR3 bases: TGTGCCAGCAGTTACTCGTCGACAGATGAGCAGTTCTTC.

A few counts support this clone. The rearrangement links TRBV4-1 to TRBJ1-1; TRBD1 matches 7 bases. Looked up from germline, CDR1 is MGHRA and CDR2 is YSYEKL. The V segment lost 7 bases and the J segment 6 bases; nucleotides outside the gene matches: 14. This CDR3 has 15 amino acids. In DNA form, the CDR3 reads TGCGCCAGCAACCTCGGCGGGACAGCGGACGCTGAAGCTTTCTTT. It is translated as CASNLGGTADAEAFF.

V is TRBV27 and J is TRBJ1-5; D gene uncertain. This CDR3 is 13 amino acids long. V dropped 6 bases and J dropped 5 bases, with 11 bases sitting between them. In germline, CDR1 is MNHEY, CDR2 SMNVEV (reference sequence). The chain's CDR3 is CASSRHGDQPQHF. The CDR3 DNA follows: TGTGCCAGCAGCCGCCACGGGGATCAGCCCCAGCATTTT.

The chain has TRBV25-1 and TRBJ2-5; possibly TRBD1 for D (5 bases). The J call may be incorrect, as the DNA end agrees better with TRBJ2-7. Germline V gene lookup returns CDR1 MGHDK and CDR2 SYGVNS. This CDR3 is built from 14 residues. The CDR3 DNA sequence: TGTGCCAGCAGTGATCGCCCAACAGGCAACGAGCAGTACTTC. Amino acids: CASSDRPTGNEQYF.

This sequence joins TRBV5-1 and TRBJ2-3; 9 bases are shared with TRBD1. Looked up from germline, CDR1 is SGHRS and CDR2 is YFSETQ. The CDR3 contains 15 residues. Losses at the gene ends were 3 bases for V and 0 bases for J; bases not matched to a gene: 2. CDR3 residues: CASSWTGVSTDTQYF. In DNA form, the CDR3 reads TGCGCCAGCAGCTGGACAGGGGTCAGCACAGATACGCAGTATTTT.

The chain recombines TRBV5-1 with TRBJ1-1, with 9 positions matching TRBD1. Germline trimming cut 4 bases from V and 8 bases from J; bases unmatched to any gene: 6. Per the germline V gene, CDR1 is SGHRS and CDR2 is YFSETQ. This CDR3 has 13 amino acids. The CDR3 spells CASSPDGTGEAFF. CDR3 coding DNA: TGCGCCAGCAGCCCGGACGGGACAGGGGAAGCTTTCTTT.

This clone was seen just once. The chain links TRBV19 to TRBJ2-7; possibly TRBD2 for D (6 bases). Between the trimmed V and J ends, which lost 3 bases and 6 bases, there was a span of 12 bases. CDR1 is LNHDA and CDR2 is SQIVND in the germline V gene (reference sequence). This CDR3 has 13 amino acids. As DNA, the CDR3 is TGTGCCAGTAGTATTCCTGGGGGACTCGAGCAGTACTTC. This gives the protein CASSIPGGLEQYF.

The chain couples TRBV23-1 to TRBJ2-6; 7 bases are a match to TRBD1. TRBV23-1 is an ORF, with its function uncertain. This CDR3 is built from 15 residues. The ends lost 7 bases at V and 4 bases at J; junction bases unmatched: 7. The CDR3 loop is CASTATGRGANVLTF. The CDR3 bases are TGCGCCAGCACCGCGACAGGGCGCGGGGCCAACGTCCTGACTTTC.

The J gene is TRBJ2-7, the V gene TRBV29-1; TRBD1 is a possible D gene (7 bases). CDR1 SQVTM and CDR2 ANQGSEA come from the germline V gene. V was shortened by 8 bases and J by 1 base, with 18 bases between the two germline ends. This CDR3 has 14 residues. CDR3 amino acids: CSCQGGGKSYEQYF. The CDR3 DNA follows: TGCAGCTGCCAGGGGGGTGGCAAATCCTACGAGCAGTACTTC.